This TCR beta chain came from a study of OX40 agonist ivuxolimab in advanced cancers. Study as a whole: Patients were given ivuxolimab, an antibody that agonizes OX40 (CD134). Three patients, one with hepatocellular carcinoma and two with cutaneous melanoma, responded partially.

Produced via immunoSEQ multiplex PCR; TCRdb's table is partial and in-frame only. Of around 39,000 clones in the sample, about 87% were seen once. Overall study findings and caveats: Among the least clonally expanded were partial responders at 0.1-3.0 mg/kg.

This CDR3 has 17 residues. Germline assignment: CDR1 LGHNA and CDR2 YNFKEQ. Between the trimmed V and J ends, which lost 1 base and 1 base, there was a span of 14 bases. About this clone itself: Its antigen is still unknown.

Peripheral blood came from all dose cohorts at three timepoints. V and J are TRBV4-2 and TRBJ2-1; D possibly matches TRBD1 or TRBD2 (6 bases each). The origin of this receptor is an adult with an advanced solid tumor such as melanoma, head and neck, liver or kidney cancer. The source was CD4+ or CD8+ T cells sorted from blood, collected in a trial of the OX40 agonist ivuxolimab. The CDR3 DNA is TGTGCCAGCAGCCAAGGCAGTGGGGGGCCGTCCTACAATGAGCAGTTCTTC. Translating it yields CASSQGSGGPSYNEQFF.